In this sample, the clone carrying this T cell receptor (beta chain) turned up a few times. As for time point: before natalizumab initiation. The data are from a study of multiple sclerosis patients with progressive multifocal leukoencephalopathy. Generated by immunoSEQ multiplex PCR, the TCRdb table keeps only in-frame clones and is missing some. This repertoire shows roughly 31,000 clones, over 75% found once; its top ten account for over 1.3%. This CDR3 has 15 amino acids. Germline values: CDR1 SGHTA, CDR2 FQGNSA. Trimming took 5 bases from V and 6 from J; bases not matched to a gene: 10. The TCR sequence derives from a human donor with multiple sclerosis. The chain combines TRBV7-2 with TRBJ1-5; 7 nucleotides line up with TRBD1. Sequencing was carried out using PBMCs. This chain's CDR3 is CASSPDRAFAQPQHF. The CDR3 region has the DNA TGTGCCAGCAGCCCCGACAGGGCTTTTGCTCAGCCCCAGCATTTT.